Listed here are 27 T cell receptor beta chains from one sample, sequenced in a study of OX40 agonist ivuxolimab in advanced cancers. Libraries were built with the immunoSEQ multiplex PCR assay. TCRdb obtained this table from immuneACCESS and retained in-frame rearrangements with V and J assigned. These tables miss some clones; where compared with another copy, unresolved V genes account for less than half of the shortfall, and the remainder is unexplained. This sample holds 50,000 to 70,000 clones; roughly nine tenths were observed only once. 3.5% to 4% of the sample comes from the top ten. The source was CD4+ or CD8+ T cells sorted from blood, collected in a trial of the OX40 agonist ivuxolimab. The receptors were sampled from an adult with an advanced solid tumor such as melanoma, head and neck, liver or kidney cancer.

A single count supports this clone. The chain uses TRBV4-3 and TRBJ1-4, with 9 bases fitting TRBD1. Germline CDR1 reads LGHNA; CDR2 reads YSLEER. The junction had 14 bases not matched to a gene; V was cut back by 4 bases and J by 14 bases. The CDR3 contains 15 residues. The CDR3 DNA sequence: TGCGCCAGCAGCCCCACGGGACAGGGCTTGGTTGAGCTGTTTTTT. Its translation: CASSPTGQGLVELFF.

The rearrangement links TRBV6-6 to TRBJ2-2; 11 nucleotides line up with TRBD2. In germline, CDR1 is MNHNY, CDR2 SVGAGI (reference sequence). With V trimmed by 6 bases and J by 5 bases, 8 bases remained unmatched. The CDR3 spans 16 residues. Written as DNA, the CDR3 is TGTGCCAGCAGGAAACTAGCGGGAGTAGGGACCGGGGAGCTGTTTTTT. Encoded protein: CASRKLAGVGTGELFF.

This rearrangement joins TRBV7-7 to TRBJ2-2; D possibly corresponds to TRBD2 (6 bases). The ends were cut back, 4 bases at V and 1 base at J, with 7 bases in the middle. This CDR3 is built from 14 residues. Germline CDR1 reads SSHAT; CDR2 reads FNYEAQ (reference sequence). The CDR3, as DNA: TGTGCCAGCAGCTATAGCGGGAACACCGGGGAGCTGTTTTTT. Translating gives CASSYSGNTGELFF. The variable domain in full, with the rest retrieved from reference TRBV7-7 and TRBJ2-2, is GAGVSQSPRYKVTKRGQDVTLRCDPISSHATLYWYQQALGQGPEFLTYFNYEAQPDKSGLPSDRFSAERPEGSISTLTIQRTEQRDSAMYRCASSYSGNTGELFFGEGSRLTVL.

This chain joins TRBV30 and TRBJ1-3; D unclear. CDR3 size: 13 residues. V was cut by 3 bases and J by 2 bases, with 8 bases left in between. CDR1 and CDR2 from the germline V gene are GTSNPN and SVGIG (reference sequence). The CDR3 coding sequence is TGTGCCTGGAGCCTACCCCCTGGAAACACCATATATTTT. Its protein is CAWSLPPGNTIYF.

This clone appeared once. The chain has TRBV9 and TRBJ2-1; D not resolved. CDR1 and CDR2 from the germline V gene are SGDLS and YYNGEE. The CDR3 is 13 amino acids. V lost 1 base to trimming and J lost 8 bases, with 10 bases between them. CDR3 DNA sequence: TGTGCCAGCAGCGTATACGGAGAGGATGAGCAGTTCTTC. Its translation is CASSVYGEDEQFF. Supplemented by reference TRBV9 and TRBJ2-1, the full variable domain reads DSGVTQTPKHLITATGQRVTLRCSPRSGDLSVYWYQQSLDQGLQFLIQYYNGEERAKGNILERFSAQQFPDLHSELNLSSLELGDSALYFCASSVYGEDEQFFGPGTRLTVL.

Only one count was recorded for this clone. This chain links TRBV18 with TRBJ2-5; 7 positions match TRBD1. V dropped 4 bases and J dropped 4; count of bases not matched to a gene: 12. CDR1 and CDR2 (germline): KGHSH, LQKENI. The CDR3 totals 16 residues. The CDR3 region has the DNA TGTGCCAGCTCACAAAGCTACGACAGGGCGGGAGAGACCCAGTACTTC. Protein product: CASSQSYDRAGETQYF.

The CDR3 region has the DNA TGCGCCAGCAGCCGGGACGTAGGCACAGATACGCAGTATTTT. Protein: CASSRDVGTDTQYF. The rearrangement links TRBV4-1 to TRBJ2-3, with D perhaps given as TRBD1 or TRBD2 (5 bases each). The germline V and J ends were trimmed by 4 bases and 1 base, with 9 bases remaining between them. Germline V gene data show CDR1 as MGHRA and CDR2 as YSYEKL. The CDR3 consists of 14 residues.

This clone was seen just once. This chain connects TRBV6-1 to TRBJ2-7; D is perhaps TRBD2 (5 bases). The CDR3 has 11 residues. Trimming took off 11 bases at V and 4 bases at J, with 12 bases between the two ends. Germline CDR1 reads MNHNS; CDR2 reads SASEGT. The CDR3 spells CACREFYEQYF. The CDR3 DNA is TGTGCCTGTAGGGAGTTTTACGAGCAGTACTTC.

The V call is TRBV2, the J call TRBJ2-7; 8 bases are a match to TRBD2. With 6 bases clipped from V and 3 bases from J, the junction kept 10 bases outside the gene matches. CDR3 size: 15 residues. Per the germline V gene, CDR1 is SNHLY and CDR2 is FYNNEI. The DNA for the CDR3 is TGTGCCAGCAGCCCGTCCGGGAGCGGGAGCTACGAGCAGTACTTC. It is translated as CASSPSGSGSYEQYF.

J is TRBJ2-5 and V is TRBV11-1; 7 bases align to TRBD1. Germline CDR1 and CDR2: SGHAT and FQDESV (reference sequence). The V segment lost 5 bases and the J segment 3 bases; nucleotides outside the gene matches: 18. The CDR3 is 18 amino acids. The CDR3 sequence is CASSPGGNRGFDEETQYF. The CDR3 DNA reads TGTGCCAGCAGCCCAGGGGGTAACAGGGGATTTGACGAAGAGACCCAGTACTTC.

The chain combines TRBV21-1 with TRBJ2-7; no DNA check was done on the table's D call, TRBD1. TRBV21-1 is noted as a pseudogene. CDR3 length: 13 amino acids. This CDR3 reads CASSGPIPLEQYF. CDR3 DNA: TGTGCCAGCAGCGGCCCGATACCGCTCGAGCAGTACTTC.

A word on this clone: Distinct nucleotide sequences in the sample also encode this CDR3. This rearrangement joins TRBV28 to TRBJ2-7; D gene uncertain. CDR3 length: 13 amino acids. Germline assignment: CDR1 MDHEN and CDR2 SYDVKM. V dropped 3 bases and J dropped 1 base, with 7 bases sitting between them. CDR3 nucleotides: TGTGCCAGCAGTTTGGTACAGTCCTACGAGCAGTACTTC. Translated, it gives CASSLVQSYEQYF.

The CDR3 DNA follows: TGTGCCAGCAGTTCTTCCTTATACCTAGTTAAGAATGAGCAGTTCTTC. Translating gives CASSSSLYLVKNEQFF. The gene calls are TRBV6-5 and TRBJ2-1; D is unclear. The CDR3 runs 16 residues. CDR1 MNHEY and CDR2 SVGAGI come from the germline V gene. V was trimmed by 4 bases and J by 7 bases, leaving 20 bases between them.

The chain has TRBV4-1 and TRBJ2-3, with 11 positions matching TRBD2. V gave up 4 bases and J gave up 0 bases; unmatched junction bases: 0. The CDR3 covers 15 residues. Germline CDR1 MGHRA, CDR2 YSYEKL. The CDR3 DNA reads TGCGCCAGCAGCCGACTAGCGGGAAGCACAGATACGCAGTATTTT. Translating gives CASSRLAGSTDTQYF.

This clone appeared once. The chain joins TRBV4-2 to TRBJ1-1; 8 nucleotides match TRBD1. From germline, CDR1 is LGHNA and CDR2 YNFKEQ. This CDR3 has 12 residues. V gave up 4 bases and J gave up 7 bases; unmatched junction bases: 2. CDR3 sequence reads: CASSPTGDEAFF. CDR3 coding DNA: TGTGCCAGCAGCCCGACAGGGGATGAAGCTTTCTTT.

This chain connects TRBV30 to TRBJ1-5; D is unresolved. The germline gives CDR1 GTSNPN, CDR2 SVGIG (reference sequence). The CDR3 covers 16 residues. Trimming stripped 0 bases from V and 1 base from J, with 13 bases between. The DNA of the CDR3 is TGTGCCTGGAGTGTACAAGGGCGGTGGAGCAATCAGCCCCAGCATTTT. It translates to CAWSVQGRWSNQPQHF. Together with reference TRBV30 and TRBJ1-5, the CDR3 gives the full variable domain: SQTIHQWPATLVQPVGSPLSLECTVEGTSNPNLYWYRQAAGRGLQLLFYSVGIGQISSEVPQNLSASRPQDRQFILSSKKLLLSDSGFYLCAWSVQGRWSNQPQHFGDGTRLSIL.

The gene calls are TRBV19 and TRBJ1-1; weak D call: TRBD1 (6 bases). Trimming pared 9 bases from V and 1 base from J, leaving 12 bases between. Germline V gives CDR1 LNHDA, CDR2 SQIVND (reference sequence). This CDR3 contains 13 residues. The DNA for the CDR3 is TGTGCCAGCCGGGACACCAAGAACACTGAAGCTTTCTTT. As protein: CASRDTKNTEAFF.

The rearrangement links TRBV18 to TRBJ1-1; D is unresolved. Trimming removed 0 bases from V and 1 base from J, with 3 bases in between. Germline loops: CDR1 KGHSH, CDR2 LQKENI. CDR3 length equals 13 residues. The CDR3 DNA reads as TGTGCCAGCTCACCACCTGAGAACACTGAAGCTTTCTTT. Translated: CASSPPENTEAFF. The variable domain in full, completed from reference TRBV18 and TRBJ1-1, reads NAGVMQNPRHLVRRRGQEARLRCSPMKGHSHVYWYRQLPEEGLKFMVYLQKENIIDESGMPKERFSAEFPKEGPSILRIQQVVRGDSAAYFCASSPPENTEAFFGQGTRLTVV.

The chain is built from TRBV27 and TRBJ2-7, with TRBD2 matching over 7 bases. The length of the CDR3 is 15 residues. V was pared by 4 bases and J by 6 bases, with 12 bases of the junction left unmatched. CDR1 is MNHEY, CDR2 SMNVEV, per germline (reference sequence). The CDR3 DNA reads as TGTGCCAGCAGTTGGGGGGGGTCGACAGCTACCGAGCAGTACTTC. Translated, it gives CASSWGGSTATEQYF.

This chain uses TRBV6-5 with TRBJ2-5, with D perhaps TRBD2 (6 bases). Germline assignment: CDR1 MNHEY and CDR2 SVGAGI. CDR3 length equals 15 residues. The V end was cut by 4 bases, the J end by 4 bases, with 16 bases between. The CDR3 nucleotides are TGTGCCAGCAGTTCTCTAGCGCTAGGTCGAGAGACCCAGTACTTC. Protein product: CASSSLALGRETQYF.

The chain joins TRBV9 to TRBJ2-7; 8 positions agree with TRBD1. The CDR3 length is 14 residues. With 3 bases clipped from V and 6 bases from J, the junction kept 8 bases outside the gene matches. Germline V CDR1 and CDR2: SGDLS, YYNGEE. The DNA of the CDR3 is TGTGCCAGCAGCGATGGACAGGGTCGGCGCGAGCAGTACTTC. This codes for CASSDGQGRREQYF. The variable domain in full, with the rest retrieved from reference TRBV9 and TRBJ2-7, is DSGVTQTPKHLITATGQRVTLRCSPRSGDLSVYWYQQSLDQGLQFLIQYYNGEERAKGNILERFSAQQFPDLHSELNLSSLELGDSALYFCASSDGQGRREQYFGPGTRLTVT.

The J gene is TRBJ2-5, the V gene TRBV29-1, with 7 bases that match TRBD2. Germline assignment: CDR1 SQVTM and CDR2 ANQGSEA. V shed 1 base and J 2 bases; nucleotides not matched to a gene: 4. The CDR3 length is 14 residues. CDR3 region: CSVEGEGRQETQYF. CDR3 nucleotides: TGCAGCGTTGAAGGGGAGGGGAGGCAAGAGACCCAGTACTTC.

V is TRBV19 and J is TRBJ2-7, with 7 positions matching TRBD2. V dropped 2 bases and J dropped 2; count of bases not matched to a gene: 6. The CDR3 totals 15 residues. Germline lookup yields CDR1 LNHDA and CDR2 SQIVND (reference sequence). The CDR3 region has the DNA TGTGCCAGTAGTATATCCAGCGGGGCAACCTACGAGCAGTACTTC. Translated: CASSISSGATYEQYF.

The J gene is TRBJ2-1, the V gene TRBV11-2; 7 bases agree with TRBD2. Germline V gene sequence: CDR1 SGHAT, CDR2 FQNNGV. J lost 4 bases, V lost 4 bases, and 10 bases had no gene match. CDR3 size: 16 residues. CDR3 region: CASSSGTTELYNEQFF. The CDR3, as DNA: TGTGCCAGCAGCTCGGGGACTACCGAGCTATACAATGAGCAGTTCTTC.

The gene calls are TRBV5-5 and TRBJ1-1, with a weak D call TRBD1 (6 bases). Trimming stripped 0 bases from V and 8 bases from J, with 14 bases between. This CDR3 has 14 residues. CDR1 and CDR2 (germline): SGHKS, YYEKEE (reference sequence). This CDR3 is CASSLALGGPEAFF. CDR3 DNA sequence: TGTGCCAGCAGCTTGGCCCTTGGGGGGCCGGAAGCTTTCTTT.

CDR3 DNA sequence: TGCGCCAGCAGCCAAGATTGGCCTAGCGGGAGCACAGATACGCAGTATTTT. Translation gives CASSQDWPSGSTDTQYF. The J gene is TRBJ2-3, the V gene TRBV4-1; 8 nucleotides line up with TRBD2. The CDR3 length is 17 residues. In germline, CDR1 is MGHRA, CDR2 YSYEKL. V shed 0 bases and J 0 bases; nucleotides not matched to a gene: 5.

This clone came up once. V gene TRBV7-6 combines with J gene TRBJ2-3, with D hard to call. V lost 1 base and J 2 bases, leaving 10 bases between the germline ends. The CDR3 contains 15 residues. Germline V gives CDR1 SGHVS, CDR2 FNYEAQ. The CDR3 spells CASSLGDLLTDTQYF. CDR3 bases: TGTGCCAGCAGCTTAGGGGATTTACTCACAGATACGCAGTATTTT.